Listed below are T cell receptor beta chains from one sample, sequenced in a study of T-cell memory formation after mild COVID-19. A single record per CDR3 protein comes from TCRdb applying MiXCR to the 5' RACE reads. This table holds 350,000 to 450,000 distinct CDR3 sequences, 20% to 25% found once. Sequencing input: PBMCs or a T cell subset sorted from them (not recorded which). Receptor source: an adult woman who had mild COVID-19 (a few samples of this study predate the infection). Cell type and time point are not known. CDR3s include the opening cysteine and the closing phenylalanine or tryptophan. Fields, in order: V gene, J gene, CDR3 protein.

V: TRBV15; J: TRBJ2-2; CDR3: CATSRDGRSRGTGELFF
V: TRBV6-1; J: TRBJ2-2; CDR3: CASSDNTVGTGELFF
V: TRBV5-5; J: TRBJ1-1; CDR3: CASSQDWNTEAFF
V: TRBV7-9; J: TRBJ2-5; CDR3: CASSLELAPQETQYF
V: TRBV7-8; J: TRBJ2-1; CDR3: CASSRLGAEQFF
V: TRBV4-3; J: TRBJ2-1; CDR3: CASSQAWGASGYNEQFF
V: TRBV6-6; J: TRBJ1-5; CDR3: CASSYSGNNQPQHF
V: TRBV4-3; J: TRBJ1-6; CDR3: CASSQDGGAGNSPLHF
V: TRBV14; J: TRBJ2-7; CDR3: CASSQPGQTWEQYF
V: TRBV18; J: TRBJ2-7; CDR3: CASSPGLAGYHEQYF
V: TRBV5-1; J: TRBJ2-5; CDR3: CASSLLGSGETQYF
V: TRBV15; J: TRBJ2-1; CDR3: CATSRALDENEQFF
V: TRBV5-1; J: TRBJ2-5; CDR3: CASSLTGDTETQYF
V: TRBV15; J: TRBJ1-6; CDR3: CATSRGSSPLHF
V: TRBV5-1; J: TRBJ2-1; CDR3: CASSSPGTTYNEQFF
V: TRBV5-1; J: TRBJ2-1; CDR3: CASSPDPAGAIDEQFF
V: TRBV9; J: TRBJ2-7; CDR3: CASSVGPGGSYEQYF
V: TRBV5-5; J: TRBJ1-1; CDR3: CATTEYQGRHTEAFF
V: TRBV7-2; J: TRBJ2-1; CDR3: CASSLFRKEVIF
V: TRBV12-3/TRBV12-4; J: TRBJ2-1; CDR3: CASSPAYNEQFF
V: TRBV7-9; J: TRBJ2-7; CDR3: CASSLPPGSGVGEQYF
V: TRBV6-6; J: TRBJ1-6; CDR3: CASSYSAFPSPLHF
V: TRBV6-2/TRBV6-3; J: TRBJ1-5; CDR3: CASNTLGGAQPQHF
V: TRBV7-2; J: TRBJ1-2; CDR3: CASTPVGTGHGYTF
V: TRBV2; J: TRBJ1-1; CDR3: CASSRDSRNTEAFF
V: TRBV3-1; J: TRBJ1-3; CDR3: CASSHGQSGNTIYF
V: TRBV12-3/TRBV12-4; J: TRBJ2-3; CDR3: CASSPGGGVGRDTQYF
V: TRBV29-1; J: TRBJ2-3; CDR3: CSVALTSGRLDTQYF
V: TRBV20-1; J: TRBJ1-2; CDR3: CSASRDRDGYTF
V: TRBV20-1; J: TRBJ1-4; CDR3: CSARGHFGEKLFF
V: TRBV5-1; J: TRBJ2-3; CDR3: CASSPTGDPSTDTQYF
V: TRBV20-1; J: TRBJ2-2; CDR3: CSASGSGTGELFF
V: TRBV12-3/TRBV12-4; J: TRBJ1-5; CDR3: CASSRRGLGQPQHF
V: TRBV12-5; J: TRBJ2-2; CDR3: CASGLLSGQGELFF
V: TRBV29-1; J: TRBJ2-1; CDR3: CSVERVDEQFF
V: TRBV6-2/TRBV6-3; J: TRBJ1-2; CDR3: CASSYSAGLDGYTF
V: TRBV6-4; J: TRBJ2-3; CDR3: CASSEREQDTQYF
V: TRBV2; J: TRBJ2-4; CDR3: CASTLGRGIQYF
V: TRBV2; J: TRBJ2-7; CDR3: CASSEGLPSSYEQYF
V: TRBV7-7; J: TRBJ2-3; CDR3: CASSLEAFTDTQYF
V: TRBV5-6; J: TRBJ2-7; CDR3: CASSSSAAVYEQYF
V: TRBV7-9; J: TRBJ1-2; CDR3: CASSSGDRVVGYTF
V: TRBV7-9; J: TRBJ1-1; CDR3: CASSLYGEAFF
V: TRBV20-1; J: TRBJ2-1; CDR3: CSASPPTSRYNEQFF
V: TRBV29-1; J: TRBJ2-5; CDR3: CSVERVGTVQETQYF
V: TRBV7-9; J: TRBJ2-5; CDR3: CASSSVRGHDETQYF
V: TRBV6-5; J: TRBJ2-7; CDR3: CASSYDRAGAYEQYF
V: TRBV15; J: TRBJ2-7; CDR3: CATSRESGSSYEQYF
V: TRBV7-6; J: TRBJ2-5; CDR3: CASSLGGSRETQYF
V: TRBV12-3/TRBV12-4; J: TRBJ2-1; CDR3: CASRSTGKKSYNEQFF
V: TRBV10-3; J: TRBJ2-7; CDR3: CAISGRADDEQYF
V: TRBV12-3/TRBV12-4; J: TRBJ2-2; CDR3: CASSPGPSSGELFF